This TCR beta chain was profiled in a study of beta chain features in type 1 diabetes. Study-wide points: TCRB CDR3 length was moderately but significantly reduced in all four CD4+ subsets of Type 1 diabetes patients.

The authors reverse transcribed all of the isolated RNA, so sequencing captured expressed TCRB transcripts. Using immunoSEQ multiplex PCR, the repertoire was profiled, and TCRdb retains in-frame clones only, with some absent. This repertoire shows nearly 700,000 clones, over 10% found once; its top ten account for approximately 0.022%. In the case of this clone: Antigen specificity is unknown.

V lost 5 bases, J lost 4 bases, and 1 base stayed unmatched. Germline CDR1 reads DFQATT; CDR2 reads SNEGSKA (reference sequence). CDR3 length: 11 residues. Sequencing was performed on naive CD4+ T cells from blood. The receptor's source is a young man with type 1 diabetes. V is TRBV20-1 and J is TRBJ1-2; 7 bases map to TRBD1. The CDR3 is CSAQGGYGYTF. In DNA, the CDR3 is TGCAGTGCTCAGGGGGGCTATGGCTACACCTTC.